The 30 T cell receptor beta chains presented below share a single source sample, sequenced in a study of cytomegalovirus exposure and HLA in healthy donors. The PCR was carried out with 60 Vbeta primers and 13 Jbeta primers. Only in-frame clones appear in the TCRdb table, and some are missing; sequencing was by immunoSEQ multiplex PCR. The repertoire holds approximately 130,000 clones, about 76% seen once, with about 0.71% in the top ten. Sequencing was carried out using PBMCs. These receptor sequences come from a man in his late teens or twenties in good health and CMV-seronegative.

This sequence joins TRBV6-5 and TRBJ1-1; maybe TRBD1 (6 bases). Germline V gene sequence: CDR1 MNHEY, CDR2 SVGAGI. CDR3 length equals 14 residues. V was cut by 4 bases and J by 1 base, with 10 bases left in between. Here the CDR3 DNA reads TGTGCCAGCAGTTTACAGGGAGCGAACACTGAAGCTTTCTTT. Its translation is CASSLQGANTEAFF.

The chain combines TRBV7-2 with TRBJ1-1; D is possibly TRBD1 (6 bases). Germline V lookup: CDR1 SGHTA, CDR2 FQGNSA. This CDR3 spans 14 amino acids. V dropped 3 bases and J dropped 1 base, with 9 bases sitting between them. The CDR3 region is CASSFVGGNTEAFF. CDR3 nucleotide sequence: TGTGCCAGCAGCTTCGTAGGGGGGAACACTGAAGCTTTCTTT.

The gene calls are TRBV15 and TRBJ2-1; 16 bases are a match to TRBD2. The V gene end was trimmed by 5 bases and the J gene end by 0 bases; junction bases not matched to a gene: 7. This CDR3 spans 19 amino acids. The germline gives CDR1 LNHNV, CDR2 YYDKDF (reference sequence). DNA for the CDR3: TGTGCCACCAGCGGCGGGACTAGCGGGGGGGGAGTCTCCTACAATGAGCAGTTCTTC. Protein sequence: CATSGGTSGGGVSYNEQFF.

The CDR3 sequence is CASSLGTGLYNEQFF. CDR3 DNA sequence: TGTGCCAGCAGTCTCGGGACAGGATTATACAATGAGCAGTTCTTC. This chain joins TRBV28 and TRBJ2-1; TRBD1 matches at 8 bases. Germline assignment: CDR1 MDHEN and CDR2 SYDVKM. The CDR3 extends over 15 amino acids. V dropped 5 bases and J dropped 4; count of bases not matched to a gene: 7.

This rearrangement joins TRBV14 to TRBJ2-7, with D hard to call. The CDR3 runs 12 residues. Between the trimmed V and J ends, which lost 4 bases and 5 bases, there was a span of 9 bases. Germline loops: CDR1 SGHDN, CDR2 FVKESK. The CDR3 DNA reads as TGTGCCAGCAGCCCGTTCGTTGACGAGCAGTACTTC. Translating it yields CASSPFVDEQYF.

The V call is TRBV30, the J call TRBJ2-2; tentatively, D is TRBD1 (6 bases). CDR1 and CDR2 (germline): GTSNPN, SVGIG (reference sequence). V was trimmed by 4 bases and J by 4 bases, leaving 16 bases between them. CDR3 size: 15 residues. CDR3 nucleotide sequence: TGTGCCTGGAACGGCAGGGGAAGTGTCACCGGGGAGCTGTTTTTT. Its protein is CAWNGRGSVTGELFF.

This rearrangement joins TRBV7-9 to TRBJ2-1; 10 bases are a match to TRBD2. The V gene's germline CDR1 is SEHNR and CDR2 FQNEAQ (reference sequence). CDR3 length equals 15 residues. V trimming: 5 bases; J trimming: 6 bases; junction bases outside the gene matches: 7. Here the CDR3 DNA reads TGTGCCAGCAGCACCACTAGCGGGGAAATCAATGAGCAGTTCTTC. Its protein is CASSTTSGEINEQFF.

This chain connects TRBV9 to TRBJ2-3; a possible D gene is TRBD2 (7 bases). The CDR3 is made up of 17 amino acids. CDR1 is SGDLS and CDR2 is YYNGEE in the germline V gene. Trimming pared 4 bases from V and 6 bases from J, leaving 24 bases between. CDR3 in amino acids: CASSSNHGGGTGDTQYF. The CDR3 DNA reads TGTGCCAGCAGCTCAAATCATGGGGGGGGCACCGGGGATACGCAGTATTTT.

The J gene is TRBJ2-3, the V gene TRBV7-8; 7 bases match TRBD2. The CDR3 spans 17 residues. The ends lost 0 bases at V and 6 bases at J; junction bases unmatched: 12. The germline CDR1 and CDR2 sequences are SGHVS and FQNEAQ. The CDR3 nucleotides are TGTGCCAGCAGCTTAGCACGGGACTACCAGCGCTCGGATACGCAGTATTTT. Encoded protein: CASSLARDYQRSDTQYF.

This sequence joins TRBV6-5 and TRBJ2-3, with D perhaps matching TRBD2 (5 bases). Germline V gene data show CDR1 as MNHEY and CDR2 as SVGAGI. The CDR3 contains 16 residues. Trimming took 0 bases from V and 6 from J, leaving 16 bases between them. The CDR3 bases are TGTGCCAGCAGTTACTCGATAGACTATGAGGATGATACGCAGTATTTT. Its translation is CASSYSIDYEDDTQYF.

J is TRBJ1-2 and V is TRBV5-4, with D possibly TRBD1 on 6 matching bases. V was cut by 0 bases and J by 2 bases, with 17 bases left in between. From germline, CDR1 is SGHNT and CDR2 YYREEE (reference sequence). This CDR3 spans 17 amino acids. CDR3 amino acids: CASSLVGGGEINYGYTF. CDR3 in DNA: TGTGCCAGCAGCTTGGTCGGCGGGGGCGAGATCAACTATGGCTACACCTTC.

V usage is TRBV19 and J usage is TRBJ1-4; D is ambiguous. Looked up from germline, CDR1 is LNHDA and CDR2 is SQIVND (reference sequence). Trimming shortened V by 4 bases and J by 10 bases, and 10 bases separated the two germline ends. There are 12 residues in the CDR3. CDR3 DNA: TGTGCCAGTAGTAGAGATCCGGGAAAACTGTTTTTT. Translated: CASSRDPGKLFF. The whole variable domain, remainder taken from reference TRBV19 and TRBJ1-4, is DGGITQSPKYLFRKEGQNVTLSCEQNLNHDAMYWYRQDPGQGLRLIYYSQIVNDFQKGDIAEGYSVSREKKESFPLTVTSAQKNPTAFYLCASSRDPGKLFFGSGTQLSVL.

This rearrangement joins TRBV5-6 to TRBJ1-2; the D gene is possibly TRBD1 (6 bases). Germline CDR1 is SGHDT and CDR2 is YYEEEE. The CDR3 totals 13 residues. V was pared by 2 bases and J by 6 bases, with 11 bases between. CDR3 sequence reads: CASSFKGGNGYTF. CDR3 coding DNA: TGTGCCAGCAGCTTTAAAGGGGGTAATGGCTACACCTTC.

This clone was picked up one time. The chain carries TRBV29-1 and TRBJ2-2; 7 bases map to TRBD1. Germline values: CDR1 SQVTM, CDR2 ANQGSEA. The CDR3 covers 14 residues. V lost 5 bases to trimming and J lost 0 bases; unmatched junction nucleotides: 3. This chain's CDR3 is CSVRDRTNTGELFF. In nucleotides, the CDR3 is TGCAGCGTTCGGGACAGAACGAACACCGGGGAGCTGTTTTTT.

With respect to this clone: A junction boundary mismatches the germline segment, possibly from a read error. The rearrangement joins TRBV7-7 to TRBJ1-1, with D possibly TRBD1 on 5 matching bases. The CDR3 consists of 12 residues. CDR1 is SSHAT, CDR2 FNYEAQ, per germline (reference sequence). The chain's CDR3 is CASSHGGTEAFF. The CDR3 nucleotides read TGTGCTAGCAGTCACGGGGGGACTGAAGCTTTCTTT.

This clone was counted once. This sequence joins TRBV19 and TRBJ1-3; possible D gene TRBD1, 5 bases. The CDR3 totals 16 residues. Germline loops: CDR1 LNHDA, CDR2 SQIVND (reference sequence). V lost 1 base, J lost 7 bases, and 17 bases lay in between. The CDR3 DNA is TGTGCCAGTAGTATAGGGAGCGGGGCACGACCCAACACCATATATTTT. Its translation: CASSIGSGARPNTIYF.

The chain combines TRBV28 with TRBJ1-2, with D perhaps matching TRBD1 (6 bases). The germline gives CDR1 MDHEN, CDR2 SYDVKM. Deletions cut 9 bases from V and 7 bases from J, with 30 bases between. This CDR3 is built from 17 residues. CDR3 coding DNA: TGTGCCAGTTATGGGTCTGGGGGCCCAACTACATTTAGTGGCTACACCTTC. Protein sequence: CASYGSGGPTTFSGYTF.

This chain links TRBV30 with TRBJ2-5; TRBD2 matches 8 bases. The CDR3 loop spans 15 amino acids. Germline V gene data show CDR1 as GTSNPN and CDR2 as SVGIG (reference sequence). With 2 bases clipped from V and 1 base from J, the junction kept 6 bases outside the gene matches. The CDR3 spells CAWSFRRGVQETQYF. CDR3 coding DNA: TGTGCCTGGAGTTTTCGGCGGGGGGTCCAAGAGACCCAGTACTTC.

The DNA of the CDR3 is TGTGCCAGCAGTGAACGAGTGGTCACTGAAGCTTTCTTT. Translation: CASSERVVTEAFF. The chain has TRBV2 and TRBJ1-1; no reliable D call. Germline values: CDR1 SNHLY, CDR2 FYNNEI. V was cut by 2 bases and J by 4 bases, with 8 bases left in between. The CDR3 has 13 residues.

This clone was detected only once. CDR3 sequence: CASSLRQRYDEQYF. CDR3 DNA sequence: TGTGCCAGCAGCCTTCGACAGAGGTACGACGAGCAGTACTTC. The rearrangement links TRBV27 to TRBJ2-7, with D possibly matching TRBD1 (5 bases). Germline loops: CDR1 MNHEY, CDR2 SMNVEV (reference sequence). Trimming removed 6 bases from V and 5 bases from J, with 17 bases in between. This CDR3 comprises 14 residues.

This CDR3 is CASSGHPQETQYF. The CDR3 DNA is TGTGCCAGCAGCGGGCACCCCCAAGAGACCCAGTACTTC. The J gene is TRBJ2-5, the V gene TRBV11-3; D is ambiguous. CDR3 length: 13 residues. Trimming removed 5 bases at V and 1 base at J, with 8 bases between. Germline CDR1 reads SGHNT; CDR2 reads YENEEA.

The CDR3 is CASISPATDTQYF. The CDR3 DNA reads TGCGCCAGCATAAGCCCCGCCACAGATACGCAGTATTTT. The gene calls are TRBV5-1 and TRBJ2-3; unclear D gene. Germline V CDR1 and CDR2: SGHRS, YFSETQ. The CDR3 totals 13 residues. Trimming took 6 bases from V and 2 from J, leaving 10 bases between them.

This chain joins TRBV5-1 and TRBJ2-2, with 9 bases aligning to TRBD1. V trimming: 4 bases; J trimming: 4 bases; junction bases outside the gene matches: 5. The CDR3 extends over 15 amino acids. The germline V gene has CDR1 SGHRS and CDR2 YFSETQ. This chain's CDR3 is CASSRTGASTGELFF. In DNA form, the CDR3 reads TGCGCCAGCAGCCGGACAGGGGCTTCCACCGGGGAGCTGTTTTTT.

This CDR3 is CASSYAGGGETQYF. CDR3 in DNA: TGTGCCAGCAGTTATGCGGGGGGCGGCGAGACCCAGTACTTC. V and J are TRBV6-5 and TRBJ2-5, with 8 bases identical to TRBD2. Unmatched junction bases numbered 5, after V lost 3 bases and J lost 5 bases. Germline-derived CDR1 and CDR2 are MNHEY and SVGAGI. The CDR3 spans 14 residues.

The chain uses TRBV2 and TRBJ1-1; 12 bases fit TRBD1. Germline trimming cut 6 bases from V and 3 bases from J; bases unmatched to any gene: 14. The germline gives CDR1 SNHLY, CDR2 FYNNEI. The CDR3 has 18 amino acids. The CDR3 sequence: CASSPVGTGGPWDTEAFF. CDR3 bases: TGTGCCAGCAGCCCCGTTGGGACAGGGGGCCCGTGGGACACTGAAGCTTTCTTT.

This chain links TRBV9 with TRBJ2-1; D not resolved. Trimming stripped 4 bases from V and 10 bases from J, with 21 bases between. The CDR3 totals 15 residues. Germline V CDR1 and CDR2: SGDLS, YYNGEE. Here the CDR3 DNA reads TGTGCCAGCAGCAATCACCCTTCGCGAGCGACCGAGCAGTTCTTC. Its protein product is CASSNHPSRATEQFF.

This clone was counted between two and nine times. V gene TRBV5-5 combines with J gene TRBJ1-2; possible D gene TRBD1, 5 bases. This CDR3 is 15 amino acids long. Germline CDR1 is SGHKS and CDR2 is YYEKEE (reference sequence). V was clipped by 0 bases and J by 1 base, with 10 bases between them. The CDR3 sequence: CASSLATGYNYGYTF. The DNA for the CDR3 is TGTGCCAGCAGCTTGGCCACAGGCTATAACTATGGCTACACCTTC.

The V call is TRBV28, the J call TRBJ1-3, with D maybe TRBD1 (5 bases). The CDR3 is 15 amino acids. The V end lost 2 bases, the J end lost 5 bases, and 13 bases lay between the germline ends. Germline CDR1 and CDR2: MDHEN and SYDVKM. CDR3 amino acids: CASSLIGHLRNTIYF. The CDR3 nucleotides are TGTGCCAGCAGTTTAATAGGACACTTAAGAAACACCATATATTTT.

About this clone itself: Other DNA sequences in the same sample also yield this CDR3. V and J are TRBV9 and TRBJ1-6; D call uncertain. The CDR3 covers 14 residues. Trimming cost V 0 bases and J 9 bases, with 10 bases left between them. Per the germline V gene, CDR1 is SGDLS and CDR2 is YYNGEE. CDR3 bases: TGTGCCAGCAGCGTAGCCGGTGAGCGTTCACCCCTCCACTTT. Amino acids: CASSVAGERSPLHF.

V usage is TRBV5-6 and J usage is TRBJ2-3; 7 nucleotides agree with TRBD1. Germline-derived CDR1 and CDR2 are SGHDT and YYEEEE. This CDR3 has 16 residues. Germline trimming cut 4 bases from V and 6 bases from J; bases unmatched to any gene: 14. The CDR3 here is CASSVYRGGLADTQYF. CDR3 sequence (DNA): TGTGCCAGCAGCGTTTACAGGGGTGGGCTGGCCGATACGCAGTATTTT.